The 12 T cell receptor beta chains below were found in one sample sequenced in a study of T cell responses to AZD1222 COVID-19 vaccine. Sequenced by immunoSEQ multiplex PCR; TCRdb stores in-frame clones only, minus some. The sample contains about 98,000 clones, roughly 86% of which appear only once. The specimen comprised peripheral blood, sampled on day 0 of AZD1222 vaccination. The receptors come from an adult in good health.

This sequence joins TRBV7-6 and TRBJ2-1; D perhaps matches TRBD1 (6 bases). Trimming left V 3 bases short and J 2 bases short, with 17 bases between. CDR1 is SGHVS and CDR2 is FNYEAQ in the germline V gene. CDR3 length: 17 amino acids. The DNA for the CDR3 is TGTGCCAGCAGCTTCTCCACAGGGAACGTCGCCTACAATGAGCAGTTCTTC. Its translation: CASSFSTGNVAYNEQFF. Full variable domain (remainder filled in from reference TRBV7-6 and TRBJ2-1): GAGVSQSPRYKVTKRGQDVALRCDPISGHVSLYWYRQALGQGPEFLTYFNYEAQQDKSGLPNDRFSAERPEGSISTLTIQRTEQRDSAMYRCASSFSTGNVAYNEQFFGPGTRLTVL.

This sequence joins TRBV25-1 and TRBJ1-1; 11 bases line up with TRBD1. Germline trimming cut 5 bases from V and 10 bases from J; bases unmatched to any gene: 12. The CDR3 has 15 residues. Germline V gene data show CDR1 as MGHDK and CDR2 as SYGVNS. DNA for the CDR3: TGTGCCAGCAGTACTACAAGGGACAGGGGGAAAGGAGCTTTCTTT. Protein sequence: CASSTTRDRGKGAFF.

The CDR3 is CASSSQAGSRETQYF. As DNA, the CDR3 is TGTGCCAGCAGCTCCCAAGCGGGGAGTCGGGAGACCCAGTACTTC. This chain connects TRBV7-2 to TRBJ2-5, with TRBD2 matching over 7 bases. V dropped 4 bases and J dropped 5; count of bases not matched to a gene: 10. Germline values: CDR1 SGHTA, CDR2 FQGNSA. This CDR3 has 15 residues.

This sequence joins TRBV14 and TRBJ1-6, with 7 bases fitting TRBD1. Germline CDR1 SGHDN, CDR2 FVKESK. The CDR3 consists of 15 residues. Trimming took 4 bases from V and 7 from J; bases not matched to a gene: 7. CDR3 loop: CASSLRQGPNSPLHF. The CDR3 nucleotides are TGTGCCAGCAGCCTAAGACAGGGCCCCAATTCACCCCTCCACTTT.

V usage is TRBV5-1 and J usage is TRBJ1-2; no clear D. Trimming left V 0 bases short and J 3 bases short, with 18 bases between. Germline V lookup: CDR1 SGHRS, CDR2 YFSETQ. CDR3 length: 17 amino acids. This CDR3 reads CASSLDGPPGIDYGYTF. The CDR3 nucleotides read TGCGCCAGCAGCTTGGACGGGCCACCCGGGATCGACTATGGCTACACCTTC.

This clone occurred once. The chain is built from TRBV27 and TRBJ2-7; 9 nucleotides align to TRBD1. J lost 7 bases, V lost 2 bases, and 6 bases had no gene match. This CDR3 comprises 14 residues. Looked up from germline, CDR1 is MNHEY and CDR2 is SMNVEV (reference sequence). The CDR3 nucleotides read TGTGCCAGCAGTTTAGGACAGGGGACGGGGGAGCAGTACTTC. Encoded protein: CASSLGQGTGEQYF.

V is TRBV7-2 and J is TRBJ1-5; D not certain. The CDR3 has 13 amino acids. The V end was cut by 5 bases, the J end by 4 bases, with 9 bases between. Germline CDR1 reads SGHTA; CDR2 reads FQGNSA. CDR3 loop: CASSIRGNQPQHF. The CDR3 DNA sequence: TGTGCCAGCAGCATCCGGGGAAATCAGCCCCAGCATTTT.

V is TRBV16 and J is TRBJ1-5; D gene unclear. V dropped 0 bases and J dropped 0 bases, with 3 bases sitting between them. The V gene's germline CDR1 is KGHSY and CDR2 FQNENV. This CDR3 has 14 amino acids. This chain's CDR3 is CASSQSLSNQPQHF. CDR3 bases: TGTGCCAGCAGCCAATCCCTTAGCAATCAGCCCCAGCATTTT.

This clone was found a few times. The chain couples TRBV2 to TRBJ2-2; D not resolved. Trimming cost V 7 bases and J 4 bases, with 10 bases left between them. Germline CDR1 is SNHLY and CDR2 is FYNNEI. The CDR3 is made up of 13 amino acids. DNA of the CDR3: TGTGCCAGCACTCCCTACAGCACCGGGGAGCTGTTTTTT. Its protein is CASTPYSTGELFF.

CDR3 DNA sequence: TGTGCCAGCAGCAGGGACAGGGGGGACTATGGCTACACCTTC. This sequence encodes CASSRDRGDYGYTF. The V gene is TRBV5-6, the J gene TRBJ1-2, with 11 bases aligning to TRBD1. V was clipped by 4 bases and J by 3 bases; unmatched bases: 2. This CDR3 is built from 14 residues. The germline V gene has CDR1 SGHDT and CDR2 YYEEEE.

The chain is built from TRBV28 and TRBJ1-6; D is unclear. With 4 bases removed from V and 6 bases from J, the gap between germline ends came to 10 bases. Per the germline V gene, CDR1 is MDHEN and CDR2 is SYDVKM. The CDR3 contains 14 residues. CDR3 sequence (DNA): TGTGCCAGCAGTTCGGCTTTTCTTAATTCACCCCTCCACTTT. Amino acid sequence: CASSSAFLNSPLHF.

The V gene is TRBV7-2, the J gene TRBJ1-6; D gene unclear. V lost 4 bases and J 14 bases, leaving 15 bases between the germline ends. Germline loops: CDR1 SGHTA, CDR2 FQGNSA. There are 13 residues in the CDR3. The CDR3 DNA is TGTGCCAGCAGCTCGGGGAATAGGAAATCCCTCCACTTT. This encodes CASSSGNRKSLHF.